The sequence of this T cell receptor beta chain was determined in a study of T cells in Graves' hyperthyroidism and ophthalmopathy. The source material, RNA transcripts, was used to amplify TCR beta CDR3 regions. TCR CDR3 underwent first-round RT-PCR with the HTBI primer set. TCRdb independently ran MiXCR on the multiplex PCR reads; one entry per CDR3 protein. The data show hundreds of thousands of distinct CDR3 sequences, about 45% seen once. Findings of the study overall: Using 13 V-J features, a model discriminated ophthalmopathy from stable hyperthyroidism. In the blood, most expanded thyroid clonotypes above 0.001 appeared as well.

Clinical symptoms, serum thyroxine, TRAb, thyroid ultrasound and orbital computed tomography informed diagnoses. V was pared by 5 bases and J by 0 bases, with 16 bases between. The CDR3 totals 17 residues. Germline CDR1 SEHNR, CDR2 FQNEAQ (reference sequence). On this clonotype: What it binds is unknown.

The rearrangement joins TRBV7-9 to TRBJ2-2; perhaps TRBD1 as D (6 bases). This TCR derives from an adult man with Graves' disease, either hyperthyroidism or ophthalmopathy (not recorded which). Sequencing input: peripheral blood or thyroid tissue (not recorded which). In DNA form, the CDR3 reads TGTGCCAGCAGCCTAAGATCAGGGGACACGAACACCGGGGAGCTGTTTTTT. This codes for CASSLRSGDTNTGELFF.